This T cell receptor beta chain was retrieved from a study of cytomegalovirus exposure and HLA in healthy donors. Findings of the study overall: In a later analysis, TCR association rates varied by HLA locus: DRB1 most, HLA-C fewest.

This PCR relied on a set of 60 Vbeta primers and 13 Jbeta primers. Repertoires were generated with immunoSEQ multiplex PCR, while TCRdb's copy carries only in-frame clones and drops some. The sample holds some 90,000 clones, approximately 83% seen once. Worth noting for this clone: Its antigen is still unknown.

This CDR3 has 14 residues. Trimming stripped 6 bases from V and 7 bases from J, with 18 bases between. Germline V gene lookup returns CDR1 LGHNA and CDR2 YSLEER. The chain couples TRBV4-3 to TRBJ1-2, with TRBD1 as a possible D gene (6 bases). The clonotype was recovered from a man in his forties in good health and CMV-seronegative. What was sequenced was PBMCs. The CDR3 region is CASRPTGLPSGYTF. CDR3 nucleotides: TGCGCCAGCAGGCCCACAGGGTTGCCCTCTGGCTACACCTTC.